The clone carrying this TCR beta chain was recorded many times. Its target is not known. This sample was included in a study of neurological immune-mediated disorders. 5'RACE with 10-nucleotide random UMIs produced the cDNA. Each CDR3 protein is one row after TCRdb ran MiXCR on the 5' RACE reads. The table shows 45,000 to 65,000 distinct CDR3 sequences, with around 3.3% occurring only once. Findings of the study overall: The study phylogenetically grouped the repertoires of 18 of 34 multiple sclerosis patients into one related-CDR3 cluster, a possible signature.

Sequencing used PBMCs. The clonotype originates from a man between 40 and 49 years old with multiple sclerosis.

The CDR3 sequence: CASSNDRVDQETQYF. CDR3 DNA: TGTGCCAGCAGCAACGACAGGGTAGACCAAGAGACCCAGTACTTC. The chain joins TRBV7-8 to TRBJ2-5, with 7 bases matching TRBD1. Germline V gene sequence: CDR1 SGHVS, CDR2 FQNEAQ. This CDR3 has 15 residues. The J segment lost 0 bases and the V segment lost 5 bases, leaving 6 bases of the junction unmatched.